This T cell receptor (beta chain) originates from a study of cytomegalovirus exposure and HLA in healthy donors (dated by TCRdb to about 2017). For the wider study: An earlier analysis of some 500 of the donors reported more than 250 Gb of sequence data and some 120 million unique TCR beta sequences from 150 million to 200 million T cells. A later analysis re-analyzed previously published TCR beta repertoires from roughly 630 donors and added high-resolution HLA genotyping to study TCR occurrence patterns. An early release that covered several hundred HLA-typed donors contained around 300 gigabases of sequencing data and tens of millions of unique TCR sequences. Four or five DR-DQ haplotypes were treated as single units for association and clustering because of strong linkage in the cohort. High-throughput TCR immunosequencing, statistical association of individual TCRs with disease status, and machine learning were combined to predict cytomegalovirus infection status. In an earlier analysis of around 540 of the donors, high-throughput TCR beta sequencing was used to judge whether each TCR beta V gene segment behaved as functional or pseudogenic. In addition to the first cohort of 500 to 850 subjects, a separate validation cohort of under 150 different subjects was used. In a later genetic analysis, genome-wide SNP genotypes for about 55% of the roughly 700 donors were used, and that subset was treated as a discovery cohort. The study profiled the T cell repertoires of approximately 700 subjects by immunosequencing and related them to cytomegalovirus serostatus. Among over 350 genotyped donors of the cohort, an average of roughly 240,000 unique TCR beta nucleotide sequences were sequenced per donor, roughly a sixth of them non-productive. The number of donors typed differed by locus, with about 629-640 for A, B, C, DRB1 and DQB1, 522 for DQA1, about 610 for DPA1, and some 440 for DPB1. Of the approximately 370 genotyped donors, 81% were placed in the genetic ancestry cluster associated with self-reported Caucasian donors. The study aimed to test whether signatures of past pathogen exposure could be identified by cataloging public T cell receptors. Alongside the repertoire data, information on donor age, sex, ethnicity and CMV serostatus was compiled. Both class I and class II loci were covered by HLA typing, at four-digit resolution. All discovery cohort repertoires had been generated using a single sequencing platform. In the later analysis, no new phenotypic data were used to find candidate immune exposures; instead, reliance was placed on TCR beta sequences and their occurrence across donors. What the study reported, not specific to this receptor: A later analysis found that HLA-associated TCR beta chains were more clonally expanded and had lower generation probabilities than equally common non-associated chains. A later analysis found that most CMV-associated TCR beta chains appeared HLA-restricted, with HLA associations seemingly driven largely by CMV exposure. When HLA alleles, especially DR and DQ, strongly co-occurred, attributing TCR associations to individual alleles was difficult. While some public TCRs were present in many individuals, most TCR sequences turned up only very rarely across donors. In vitro tests confirmed that a few of the cytomegalovirus-associated TCR beta chains recognize cytomegalovirus antigens. The earlier analysis of 450 to 700 of the donors excluded 15 to 20 rarely observed V segments, including chromosome 9 orphons, because counts were too low. In this cohort, only TCR beta chains were sequenced, and detectable features were limited by the absence of alpha or paired-chain data. The sequencing pipeline was judged likely to have produced a cluster of highly shared sequence variants as a technical artifact. Linkage disequilibrium might explain the correlated functional status among segregating V segments, but an unknown experimental factor could not be ruled out. A further reported finding was that TCR beta sequences accurately predicted the HLA-A and HLA-B alleles for most subjects in the first cohort. Broadly in line with IMGT annotations, most TCR beta V segments showed up in productive rearrangements about 87% or about 30% of the time in an earlier analysis of roughly 590 of the donors. The study listed 164 TCR beta chains as associated with cytomegalovirus. A later analysis found that TCR association rates varied across HLA loci, with DRB1 alleles showing the most associated TCRs and HLA-C alleles the fewest. A later analysis reported that several top co-occurrence clusters appeared linked to parvovirus B19, influenza, CMV and Epstein-Barr virus. Specific HLA alleles were associated with roughly 16,000 TCR beta sequences at a false discovery rate of 0.05 in a later analysis. Sequencing depth was assumed to be roughly uniform across donors in the presence/absence analyses, though that assumption may not hold. The authors suggested that the approach could potentially be extended to other disease states and immunological phenotypes. The 87-base-pair reads could not distinguish some IMGT-functional V segments, including TRBV6-2 and TRBV6-3, so those segments were excluded. CMV serostatus was the only immune exposure information available for the cohort. In both the original and validation cohorts, the classifier was reported to diagnose cytomegalovirus status with high specificity and sensitivity. Because HLA typing was missing for some donors at each locus, association tests included only the typed subset. An association between a missense DCLRE1C variant and V-gene and J-gene trimming of TCR beta chains was found in a later genetic analysis and replicated in an independent cohort. Compared with the roughly 700-donor mean, donors in an Asian-associated ancestry cluster had fewer N-insertions in productive TCRs, according to a later genetic analysis.

Details on this clone: The target of this receptor is not known. There are no base qualities to consult, and no much larger clone falls within one base.

V ends up 4 bases short and J 6 bases short, with an unmatched junction base count of 3. CDR1 and CDR2 are read off the germline V gene as MGHDK and SYGVNS. The CDR3 covers 13 residues, taking in both the cysteine and the phenylalanine. Only the CDR3 part of the read is kept: 39 bases, read in frame from the first base. Library creation used the immunoSEQ multiplex PCR assay. For the multiplex PCR, a mixture combining 60 forward primers for TCR Vbeta segments and 13 reverse primers for TCR Jbeta segments was used. The CDR3 region of rearranged TCR beta genes was amplified from genomic DNA with a multiplex PCR assay. Amplified TCR beta libraries were sequenced as 87-base-pair reads on the Illumina HiSeq System. In the authors' own workflow: A later analysis counted about 80 million unique TCR beta chains across the roughly 700 repertoires, and some 11 million of these chains were shared by at least two donors. To remove PCR and sequencing errors, raw reads were error-corrected and collapsed into unique sequences using a nearest-neighbor algorithm that merged closely related sequences. To assign V, D and J gene segments, CDR3 sequences were aligned to IMGT reference sequences. Each retained sequence needed at least a six-nucleotide match to both a V gene segment and a J gene segment. A rearrangement was called productive if the CDR3 had no stop codons and remained in frame with V and J, and every other rearrangement was called non-productive. CDR3 was defined according to IMGT convention as the region running from the second conserved V-encoded cysteine to the conserved J-encoded phenylalanine. The earlier analysis of some 540 of the donors excluded any sequence lacking an unambiguous match to a single V gene segment. In an earlier analysis of several hundred of the donors, V segments were called functional above 56.7% productive rearrangements and were called segregating when the between-donor standard deviation exceeded 5%. A statistical classification framework was developed to diagnose cytomegalovirus status using the catalog of TCR beta chain sequences. V and J gene assignment, in a later analysis, came from comparing TCR nucleotide sequences with IMGT/GENE-DB human TR gene sequences. A later analysis assigned CDR3 sequences and most-parsimonious VDJ recombination scenarios with the TCRdist pipeline. In a later analysis, every TCR beta chain was defined by the combination of its CDR3 amino acid sequence and its V-gene family, and reads without a unique V-gene family were dropped. In a later analysis, 550 to 650 highly shared, low-generation-probability nucleotide sequences were removed to address suspected cross-contamination and a sequencing artifact. For each public chain, a later analysis derived a clonal expansion index from normalized ranks of inferred template counts within each repertoire. A later analysis computed generation probabilities with a VDJ recombination model fitted to out-of-frame rearrangements, and checked the results against IGoR. Hypergeometric tests were used in a later analysis to score TCR-TCR, TCR-HLA and TCR-CMV co-occurrence, with a repertoire-size bias correction applied to the TCR pairs. In a later analysis, false discovery rates were estimated by permuting HLA or CMV assignments 20 times. In a later analysis, co-occurring TCRs were grouped using DBSCAN, with TCRdist sequence similarity added in when clustering inside HLA-allele-positive subsets. Repertoires with fewer than 30,000 or more than 120,000 public chains, plus five repertoires with anomalous nucleotide sharing, were excluded from co-occurrence clustering. This is the immuneACCESS table as TCRdb keeps it, with only in-frame sequences that have V and J called. A part of the clones is gone; compared with another copy, unresolved V genes explain less than half, and the rest is unexplained. V and J calls and clone size are as listed in that table; D and trimming were resolved from the DNA. Across this sample there are some 120,000 clones, with approximately 80% seen only once. The top ten constitute roughly 13% of the sample.

In total, roughly 670 healthy bone marrow donors made up the cohort. At the time of sampling, every cohort member was nominally healthy, though immune exposures that went unrecorded were likely present. The donor tested CMV seropositive and was one of the 289 seropositive cohort members. A peripheral blood sample was provided by each donor, and peripheral blood mononuclear cells were used for TCR beta sequencing. Genomic DNA was extracted from the blood cell samples with the Qiagen DNeasy Blood Extraction Kit. The sequenced material came from PBMCs. This TCR was recovered from a woman between 40 and 55 years old in good health and CMV-seropositive. This chain joins TRBV25-1 to TRBJ2-1, with 7 central nucleotides matching TRBD1. CDR3 reads: CASSGGQVNEQFF. The nucleotide sequence is TGTGCCAGCAGTGGCGGACAGGTCAATGAGCAGTTCTTC.